This entry lists 7 T cell receptor beta chains sequenced from one sample in a study of cytomegalovirus exposure and HLA in healthy donors. Assay: immunoSEQ multiplex PCR; the TCRdb copy retains only in-frame clones and omits some. The sample consists of 200,000 to 300,000 clones, around 88% of them appearing once. Sequencing used PBMCs. The receptors shown here come from a woman in her twenties or thirties in good health and CMV-seropositive.

This chain links TRBV5-1 with TRBJ2-5, with a weak D call TRBD1 (6 bases). The CDR3 has 14 residues. Germline loops: CDR1 SGHRS, CDR2 YFSETQ. V was cut by 5 bases and J by 4 bases, with 15 bases left in between. The CDR3 spells CASSVLQGIETQYF. The CDR3 DNA follows: TGCGCCAGCAGTGTATTACAGGGAATAGAGACCCAGTACTTC.

The chain combines TRBV2 with TRBJ1-5; D remains unclear. This CDR3 region has 15 residues. CDR1 SNHLY and CDR2 FYNNEI come from the germline V gene. Deletions cut 7 bases from V and 6 bases from J, with 19 bases between. In DNA, the CDR3 is TGTGCCAGCATCTCAGACTTCCGAACCAGTCAGCCCCAGCATTTT. Its translation is CASISDFRTSQPQHF.

This clone was recorded only once. The J gene is TRBJ2-7, the V gene TRBV13; 7 bases map to TRBD1. J was trimmed by 3 bases and V by 5 bases; bases with no gene match: 13. Germline V lookup: CDR1 PRHDT, CDR2 FYEKMQ (reference sequence). The CDR3 loop spans 16 amino acids. CDR3 DNA: TGTGCCAGCAGCCCTCAGGAGACAGGGCCAAACTACGAGCAGTACTTC. Encoded protein: CASSPQETGPNYEQYF. The complete variable domain, with remaining parts taken from reference TRBV13 and TRBJ2-7, reads AAGVIQSPRHLIKEKRETATLKCYPIPRHDTVYWYQQGPGQDPQFLISFYEKMQSDKGSIPDRFSAQQFSDYHSELNMSSLELGDSALYFCASSPQETGPNYEQYFGPGTRLTVT.

The chain carries TRBV30 and TRBJ2-2; TRBD1 matches 9 bases. Losses at the gene ends were 3 bases for V and 3 bases for J; bases not matched to a gene: 5. CDR1 and CDR2 (germline): GTSNPN, SVGIG (reference sequence). The CDR3 has 15 residues. For the CDR3, the DNA is TGTGCCTGGAGCCCGGGACAGGGCCACACCGGGGAGCTGTTTTTT. Translated, it gives CAWSPGQGHTGELFF. The complete variable domain, with remaining parts taken from reference TRBV30 and TRBJ2-2, reads SQTIHQWPATLVQPVGSPLSLECTVEGTSNPNLYWYRQAAGRGLQLLFYSVGIGQISSEVPQNLSASRPQDRQFILSSKKLLLSDSGFYLCAWSPGQGHTGELFFGEGSRLTVL.

The chain uses TRBV28 and TRBJ2-7; 8 bases are a match to TRBD2. The junction had 12 bases not matched to a gene; V was cut back by 5 bases and J by 0 bases. The CDR3 has 17 amino acids. The germline CDR1 and CDR2 sequences are MDHEN and SYDVKM. The CDR3 protein is CASSPPTSGLSSYEQYF. DNA of the CDR3: TGTGCCAGCAGTCCCCCCACTAGCGGACTGAGCTCCTACGAGCAGTACTTC.

This rearrangement joins TRBV21-1 to TRBJ2-2; the tabulated D call, TRBD1, remains unverified against the DNA. TRBV21-1 is a listed pseudogene. This CDR3 spans 14 amino acids. The CDR3 sequence is CAREQGCYTGELFF. The CDR3 nucleotides are TGTGCCAGAGAACAGGGATGCTATACCGGGGAGCTGTTTTTT.

This clone was recorded many times. The V call is TRBV5-6, the J call TRBJ1-4; 9 positions match TRBD1. V gave up 0 bases and J gave up 4 bases; unmatched junction bases: 1. The V gene's germline CDR1 is SGHDT and CDR2 YYEEEE. The CDR3 covers 15 residues. The CDR3 bases are TGTGCCAGCAGCTTGGTGACAGGGGGTAATGAAAAACTGTTTTTT. Its translation is CASSLVTGGNEKLFF.